Below are 18 T cell receptor beta chains sequenced from a single sample in a study of blood T cell repertoires in COVID-19. Measured with immunoSEQ multiplex PCR; TCRdb has only the in-frame clones, and not every one. This table has fewer than 85,000 clones, 80% to 85% appearing once. Sequencing was done on a sample of peripheral blood. These TCRs come from a human donor in a cohort sampled during active COVID-19.

The chain uses TRBV19 and TRBJ1-2, with 8 bases matching TRBD1. The CDR3 spans 20 residues. J lost 3 bases, V lost 3 bases, and 21 bases had no gene match. Germline V gene lookup returns CDR1 LNHDA and CDR2 SQIVND (reference sequence). CDR3 sequence: CASSMVGPGTGAHGYYGYTF. The CDR3 DNA sequence: TGTGCCAGTAGTATGGTAGGCCCAGGGACAGGCGCCCACGGATACTATGGCTACACCTTC. The whole variable domain, filled in from reference TRBV19 and TRBJ1-2, reads DGGITQSPKYLFRKEGQNVTLSCEQNLNHDAMYWYRQDPGQGLRLIYYSQIVNDFQKGDIAEGYSVSREKKESFPLTVTSAQKNPTAFYLCASSMVGPGTGAHGYYGYTFGSGTRLTVV.

The rearrangement links TRBV10-3 to TRBJ1-4; the match to TRBD1 covers 7 bases. Germline trimming cut 2 bases from V and 13 bases from J; bases unmatched to any gene: 4. The CDR3 spans 12 residues. Germline-derived CDR1 and CDR2 are ENHRY and SYGVKD. The CDR3 sequence is CAISETGQRLFF. Written as DNA, the CDR3 is TGTGCCATCAGTGAGACGGGACAGAGACTGTTTTTT.

In its sample, this clone was seen once. The rearrangement uses TRBV18 and TRBJ2-2; D possibly corresponds to TRBD1 (6 bases). Trimming took off 1 base at V and 7 bases at J, with 13 bases between the two ends. Germline assignment: CDR1 KGHSH and CDR2 LQKENI. The CDR3 extends over 15 amino acids. CDR3 sequence reads: CASSPRPQGSGELFF. CDR3 nucleotides: TGTGCCAGCTCACCACGTCCACAGGGAAGCGGGGAGCTGTTTTTT.

The rearrangement joins TRBV18 to TRBJ1-2; D remains ambiguous. The length of the CDR3 is 18 residues. Trimming took off 4 bases at V and 4 bases at J, with 25 bases between the two ends. Germline V gene lookup returns CDR1 KGHSH and CDR2 LQKENI. The CDR3, as DNA: TGTGCCAGCTCACTCCTGGTGGAGGGCCCTCGATCTCTCTATGGCTACACCTTC. As protein: CASSLLVEGPRSLYGYTF.

The rearrangement uses TRBV4-3 and TRBJ2-7; D is possibly TRBD1 (5 bases). Trimming took 2 bases from V and 2 from J, leaving 19 bases between them. The germline CDR1 and CDR2 sequences are LGHNA and YSLEER. This CDR3 region has 17 residues. The CDR3 DNA follows: TGCGCCAGCAGCCAACACTTACTCGACAGTCGGGCCTACGAGCAGTACTTC. Translation: CASSQHLLDSRAYEQYF.

The chain is built from TRBV4-1 and TRBJ1-2, with TRBD1 identical over 7 bases. The CDR3 runs to 13 residues. V shed 6 bases, J shed 2 bases, and the junction held 3 bases outside the gene matches. CDR1 is MGHRA and CDR2 is YSYEKL in the germline V gene. CDR3 coding DNA: TGCGCCAGCAGTCTACAGGGGAACTATGGCTACACCTTC. This codes for CASSLQGNYGYTF.

The chain has TRBV29-1 and TRBJ2-1; D possibly corresponds to TRBD1 (6 bases). The length of the CDR3 is 14 residues. Germline V CDR1 and CDR2: SQVTM, ANQGSEA. The V end lost 4 bases, the J end lost 0 bases, and 10 bases lay between the germline ends. The CDR3 region is CSVGGGNSYNEQFF. The CDR3 coding sequence is TGCAGCGTTGGTGGGGGCAACTCCTACAATGAGCAGTTCTTC.

This clone was detected only a few times. The chain combines TRBV6-6 with TRBJ2-3; D gene uncertain. Trimming removed 5 bases from V and 0 bases from J, with 18 bases in between. CDR1 MNHNY and CDR2 SVGAGI come from the germline V gene (reference sequence). The CDR3 covers 17 residues. CDR3 region: CASSPGRGAESTDTQYF. The DNA for the CDR3 is TGTGCCAGCAGTCCTGGTAGAGGTGCGGAGAGCACAGATACGCAGTATTTT.

The CDR3 protein is CASSLAPGSQPQHF. In DNA form, the CDR3 reads TGTGCCAGCAGCTTGGCACCCGGTAGCCAGCCCCAGCATTTT. The V and J genes are TRBV5-6 and TRBJ1-5; no reliable D call. The germline V gene has CDR1 SGHDT and CDR2 YYEEEE. This CDR3 region has 14 residues. V was shortened by 0 bases and J by 7 bases, with 11 bases between the two germline ends.

V usage is TRBV15 and J usage is TRBJ1-2; 10 nucleotides agree with TRBD1. The V gene end was trimmed by 3 bases and the J gene end by 6 bases; junction bases not matched to a gene: 7. Germline lookup yields CDR1 LNHNV and CDR2 YYDKDF (reference sequence). The CDR3 is made up of 15 amino acids. CDR3: CATSRGQGSRDGYTF. CDR3 nucleotide sequence: TGTGCCACCAGCAGGGGACAGGGGTCAAGGGATGGCTACACCTTC.

This chain links TRBV6-2 or TRBV6-3 with TRBJ1-2; 8 positions match TRBD1. The CDR3 loop spans 12 amino acids. The J segment lost 9 bases and the V segment lost 4 bases, leaving 4 bases of the junction unmatched. The V gene's germline CDR1 is MNHEY and CDR2 SVGEGT. CDR3 amino acids: CASSFQGASYTF. CDR3 coding DNA: TGTGCCAGCAGTTTCCAGGGGGCCAGCTACACCTTC.

The rearrangement links TRBV2 to TRBJ2-5; 10 nucleotides match TRBD1. Germline assignment: CDR1 SNHLY and CDR2 FYNNEI. The CDR3 loop spans 16 amino acids. Unmatched junction bases numbered 10, after V lost 4 bases and J lost 5 bases. CDR3 nucleotide sequence: TGTGCCAGCAGTGGGCCCTGGGACAGGGGTCGGGAGACCCAGTACTTC. Translation: CASSGPWDRGRETQYF.

The CDR3 loop reads CASSVAPRTTTDTQYF. The CDR3 coding sequence is TGTGCCAGCAGCGTAGCTCCTCGGACAACTACAGATACGCAGTATTTT. The chain joins TRBV9 to TRBJ2-3; tentative D call: TRBD1 (5 bases). CDR3 size: 16 residues. Germline CDR1 reads SGDLS; CDR2 reads YYNGEE. Trimming left V 0 bases short and J 3 bases short, with 14 bases between.

The chain couples TRBV4-3 to TRBJ1-1; possible D gene TRBD1, 5 bases. The V and J ends lost 1 base and 1 base respectively, with 13 bases between them. This CDR3 contains 16 residues. Germline CDR1 and CDR2: LGHNA and YSLEER. Here the CDR3 DNA reads TGCGCCAGCAGCCAAGGCCTGACAGTAAGGAACACTGAAGCTTTCTTT. It is translated as CASSQGLTVRNTEAFF.

This chain uses TRBV10-3 with TRBJ2-7; the match to TRBD2 covers 9 bases. Germline CDR1 reads ENHRY; CDR2 reads SYGVKD. The CDR3 consists of 14 residues. Trimming at V came to 4 bases and at J to 7 bases, leaving 8 bases not matched to a gene. CDR3 sequence: CAISGYERGAEQYF. In DNA form, the CDR3 reads TGTGCCATCAGTGGATACGAGCGGGGGGCTGAGCAGTACTTC.

The CDR3 DNA is TGTGCCAGTAGTATTCCTGGGGGGACTGAAGCTTTCTTT. Protein sequence: CASSIPGGTEAFF. The V and J genes are TRBV19 and TRBJ1-1; D might be TRBD1 (5 bases). Germline V lookup: CDR1 LNHDA, CDR2 SQIVND (reference sequence). Trimming removed 3 bases from V and 5 bases from J, with 10 bases in between. This CDR3 region has 13 residues. Full variable domain (outside the CDR3, taken from reference TRBV19 and TRBJ1-1): DGGITQSPKYLFRKEGQNVTLSCEQNLNHDAMYWYRQDPGQGLRLIYYSQIVNDFQKGDIAEGYSVSREKKESFPLTVTSAQKNPTAFYLCASSIPGGTEAFFGQGTRLTVV.

The gene calls are TRBV6-2 or TRBV6-3 and TRBJ2-7, with 12 bases matching TRBD1. V shed 5 bases, J shed 1 base, and the junction held 18 bases outside the gene matches. The CDR3 extends over 20 amino acids. CDR1 and CDR2 from the germline V gene are MNHEY and SVGEGT. The CDR3, as DNA: TGTGCCAGCAGTAAACCGGGACAGGGGGCGCTGGGTCCCTCTTCCTACGAGCAGTACTTC. Amino acids: CASSKPGQGALGPSSYEQYF.

This clone was seen just once. The rearrangement links TRBV27 to TRBJ1-5; 7 bases match TRBD1. V dropped 5 bases and J dropped 4; count of bases not matched to a gene: 8. Germline CDR1 MNHEY, CDR2 SMNVEV (reference sequence). There are 15 residues in the CDR3. The DNA for the CDR3 is TGTGCCAGCAGTCAATCTGACAGGGTAAATCAGCCCCAGCATTTT. Its protein is CASSQSDRVNQPQHF.